This T cell receptor (beta chain) was retrieved from a study of shared clonotypes between healthy human individuals. Study-level results: Blood alone was sampled, and tissue repertoires likely differ. Non-shared clonotypes were found to have lower generation probabilities than the clonotypes that were shared by all four of the sorted-subset donors. Naive subsets tended to show greater estimated richness than memory subsets.

The naive CD8 population came from CD45RO-negative cells selected for CCR7, without terminally differentiated effector memory CD45RA+ cells. Healthy and HIV-negative, the adult donors had no recent acute infections or vaccinations. Sequencing used immunoSEQ multiplex PCR; TCRdb keeps in-frame clones, though not all of them. The table shows fewer than 700,000 clones, with approximately 95% occurring only once. This clone was recorded only once. The antigen is unknown. The TCR comes from a woman in her 30s in good health. Sample: naive CD8+ T cells sorted from blood.

CDR3 protein: CATSRDRTDSYEQYF. DNA of the CDR3: TGTGCCACCAGCAGAGACCGGACGGACTCCTACGAGCAGTACTTC. This rearrangement joins TRBV15 to TRBJ2-7; no clear D gene. The length of the CDR3 is 15 residues. The germline V gene has CDR1 LNHNV and CDR2 YYDKDF (reference sequence). The germline V and J ends were trimmed by 0 bases and 0 bases, with 9 bases remaining between them.